A selection of T cell receptor beta chains follows, all from one sample in a study of OX40 agonist ivuxolimab in advanced cancers. Clones were read by immunoSEQ multiplex PCR, and TCRdb kept only the in-frame ones, dropping some. The sample contains tens of thousands of clones, about 92% of which appear only once. Material: CD4+ or CD8+ T cells sorted from blood, obtained in a trial of the OX40 agonist ivuxolimab. Receptors were obtained from an adult with an advanced solid tumor such as melanoma, head and neck, liver or kidney cancer. Both conserved end residues are part of each CDR3. The D gene is left open where the match is weak. Only some rows state a clone size, as once, few, many or a class for expanded clones.

V	size	D	J	CDR3	DNA
TRBV19	NA	TRBD2	TRBJ2-1	CASSIPGRVYNEQFF	TGTGCCAGTAGTATCCCGGGGAGGGTTTACAATGAGCAGTTCTTC
TRBV6-1	NA	TRBD2	TRBJ2-7	CASIYGGSSYEQYF	TGTGCCAGCATATACGGGGGGTCCTCCTACGAGCAGTACTTC
TRBV9	NA	TRBD2	TRBJ2-1	CASSISSGYSYNEQFF	TGTGCCAGCAGCATTTCTAGCGGGTACTCCTACAATGAGCAGTTCTTC
TRBV11-3	NA	NA	TRBJ1-1	CASSLERDTEAFF	TGTGCCAGCAGCTTAGAACGAGACACTGAAGCTTTCTTT
TRBV30	NA	NA	TRBJ2-3	CAWKPAYTDTQYF	TGTGCCTGGAAACCAGCGTACACAGATACGCAGTATTTT
TRBV5-4	NA	NA	TRBJ2-5	CASSVSGVQETQYF	TGTGCCAGCAGCGTGTCAGGTGTCCAAGAGACCCAGTACTTC
TRBV27	once	NA	TRBJ1-2	CASSKEDSPYGYTF	TGTGCCAGCAGTAAAGAGGACAGCCCCTATGGCTACACCTTC
TRBV5-1	NA	NA	TRBJ2-1	CASSLVPVGNEQFF	TGCGCCAGCAGCTTGGTCCCCGTAGGGAATGAGCAGTTCTTC
TRBV5-1	NA	TRBD1	TRBJ2-1	CASSSGQGAYNEQFF	TGCGCCAGCAGCTCCGGACAGGGAGCCTACAATGAGCAGTTCTTC
TRBV5-1	NA	TRBD1	TRBJ2-3	CASSRTGASTDTQYF	TGCGCCAGCAGCCGAACAGGGGCTAGCACAGATACGCAGTATTTT
TRBV18	NA	TRBD2	TRBJ2-7	CASSPWETSGRSEQYF	TGTGCCAGCTCACCATGGGAGACTAGCGGGAGGAGCGAGCAGTACTTC
TRBV11-2	NA	NA	TRBJ2-1	CASTPWGNEQFF	TGTGCCAGCACCCCGTGGGGCAATGAGCAGTTCTTC
TRBV10-1	NA	TRBD1	TRBJ2-3	CASSHPTGAQYF	TGCGCCAGCAGTCACCCGACAGGGGCGCAGTATTTT
TRBV5-6	NA	TRBD2	TRBJ2-3	CASSLPGTILTDTQYF	TGTGCCAGCAGCTTGCCCGGGACTATACTCACAGATACGCAGTATTTT
TRBV5-5	NA	NA	TRBJ1-1	CASSFTPTGGNTEAFF	TGTGCCAGCAGCTTTACGCCGACGGGTGGCAACACTGAAGCTTTCTTT
TRBV6-6	NA	NA	TRBJ1-1	CASSYSLTEAFF	TGTGCCAGCAGTTACTCGCTAACTGAAGCTTTCTTT
TRBV5-1	NA	NA	TRBJ1-4	CASSPGAYGNEKLFF	TGCGCCAGCAGCCCGGGAGCGTACGGAAATGAAAAACTGTTTTTT
TRBV6-5	NA	TRBD1	TRBJ1-5	CASRQGVSQPQHF	TGTGCCAGCAGACAGGGGGTTTCTCAGCCCCAGCATTTT
TRBV2	NA	NA	TRBJ2-7	CASNRDNYEQYF	TGTGCCAGCAACCGGGACAACTACGAGCAGTACTTC
TRBV30	few	NA	TRBJ2-3	CACPTPTDTQYF	TGTGCCTGCCCTACTCCTACAGATACGCAGTATTTT
TRBV6-1	NA	NA	TRBJ1-2	CASSESLRYGYTF	TGTGCCAGCAGTGAATCGTTGAGGTATGGCTACACCTTC
TRBV9	NA	NA	TRBJ1-4	CASSGGSNEKLFF	TGTGCCAGCAGCGGAGGGTCGAATGAAAAACTGTTTTTT
TRBV19	NA	TRBD2	TRBJ2-1	CASSILAGSVYNEQFF	TGTGCCAGTAGTATATTAGCGGGATCAGTCTACAATGAGCAGTTCTTC
TRBV19	NA	NA	TRBJ1-4	CATGGVINEKLFF	TGTGCCACGGGTGGGGTCATTAATGAAAAACTGTTTTTT
TRBV6-4	NA	TRBD1	TRBJ2-2	CASSERPTGTANTGELFF	TGTGCCAGCAGTGAAAGGCCCACCGGGACAGCGAACACCGGGGAGCTGTTTTTT
TRBV19	once	NA	TRBJ2-1	CASRQASLNEQFF	TGTGCCAGTAGACAGGCTAGTCTCAATGAGCAGTTCTTC
TRBV7-9	NA	TRBD1	TRBJ2-7	CASSQGVTGGLYEQYF	TGTGCCAGCAGCCAAGGAGTGACAGGGGGCCTCTACGAGCAGTACTTC
TRBV2	NA	NA	TRBJ1-2	CASGNRNYGYTF	TGTGCCAGCGGGAACCGTAACTATGGCTACACCTTC
TRBV19	once	TRBD1	TRBJ1-2	CASSIVGQGEDGYTF	TGTGCCAGTAGTATAGTGGGCCAGGGGGAAGATGGCTACACCTTC
TRBV29-1	NA	TRBD1	TRBJ2-1	CSVHHGDRGRVEQFF	TGCAGCGTTCACCACGGGGACAGGGGGCGGGTTGAGCAGTTCTTC
TRBV5-4	NA	NA	TRBJ2-5	CASSLATGETQYF	TGTGCCAGCAGCTTGGCGACGGGAGAGACCCAGTACTTC
TRBV9	NA	NA	TRBJ2-3	CASGPSGGADTQYF	TGTGCCAGCGGGCCATCAGGTGGGGCAGATACGCAGTATTTT
TRBV29-1	NA	NA	TRBJ2-7	CSVEEAVGGEQYF	TGCAGCGTTGAAGAGGCCGTAGGGGGTGAGCAGTACTTC
TRBV30	NA	NA	TRBJ1-1	CAWSVGAWGHTEAFF	TGTGCCTGGAGTGTAGGAGCTTGGGGGCACACTGAAGCTTTCTTT
TRBV5-1	NA	NA	TRBJ2-7	CASSLEGGKGNEQYF	TGCGCCAGCAGCTTGGAAGGGGGGAAAGGAAACGAGCAGTACTTC
TRBV5-1	NA	NA	TRBJ2-1	CASSLGDIYNEQFF	TGCGCCAGCAGCTTGGGAGACATCTACAATGAGCAGTTCTTC
TRBV5-1	NA	TRBD2	TRBJ2-3	CASSLDTRTSGASTDTQYF	TGCGCCAGCAGCTTGGATACAAGGACTAGCGGGGCTAGCACAGATACGCAGTATTTT
TRBV27	NA	NA	TRBJ2-3	CASTLGVGGTDTQYF	TGTGCCAGCACTTTGGGGGTTGGAGGCACAGATACGCAGTATTTT
TRBV10-3	NA	NA	TRBJ2-7	CAISLNRPYEQYF	TGTGCCATCAGTCTCAACAGACCCTACGAGCAGTACTTC
TRBV27	NA	NA	TRBJ2-5	CASSSSTPGAGETQYF	TGTGCCAGCAGTTCATCAACCCCAGGGGCTGGGGAGACCCAGTACTTC
TRBV28	once	NA	TRBJ1-6	CASNRGVNSPLHF	TGTGCCAGCAATCGGGGAGTAAATTCACCCCTCCACTTT
TRBV6-1	NA	NA	TRBJ2-3	CASSEGGGRGPADTQYF	TGTGCCAGCAGTGAAGGGGGGGGCAGGGGGCCTGCAGATACGCAGTATTTT
TRBV7-3	NA	NA	TRBJ1-1	CASSLNPASEAFF	TGTGCCAGCAGCTTAAATCCAGCGTCTGAAGCTTTCTTT
TRBV11-2	NA	TRBD1	TRBJ2-5	CASGVGGQGFQETQYF	TGTGCCAGCGGTGTGGGGGGACAGGGTTTCCAAGAGACCCAGTACTTC
TRBV27	NA	TRBD1	TRBJ2-5	CASKGVRDRGFQTQYF	TGTGCCAGCAAAGGAGTCCGGGACAGGGGGTTTCAGACCCAGTACTTC
TRBV9	NA	NA	TRBJ1-3	CASSVELFGTGNTIYF	TGTGCCAGCAGCGTAGAATTATTTGGGACGGGAAACACCATATATTTT
TRBV19	once	TRBD1	TRBJ2-7	CASGTELLGEQYF	TGTGCCAGTGGGACAGAACTCTTAGGTGAGCAGTACTTC
TRBV6-5	few	NA	TRBJ1-5	CASSLSQGNQPQHF	TGTGCCAGCAGCCTCTCCCAGGGGAATCAGCCCCAGCATTTT
TRBV5-1	NA	NA	TRBJ1-4	CASSLGVEKLFF	TGCGCCAGCAGCTTGGGAGTTGAAAAACTGTTTTTT
TRBV6-5	NA	NA	TRBJ1-5	CASSQTYPQHF	TGTGCCAGCAGTCAGACCTACCCCCAGCATTTT
TRBV7-8	NA	TRBD2	TRBJ2-7	CASSSLAGAQQYF	TGTGCCAGCAGCTCACTAGCGGGGGCTCAGCAGTACTTC
TRBV6-1	NA	NA	TRBJ1-6	CAGGVSNNSPLHF	TGTGCCGGTGGGGTCTCGAATAATTCACCCCTCCACTTT
TRBV15	NA	NA	TRBJ1-2	CATSRDSGQGLSGYTF	TGTGCCACCAGCAGAGATAGCGGGCAGGGTTTATCTGGCTACACCTTC
TRBV7-3	NA	TRBD2	TRBJ2-1	CASSLTTSGRRNEQFF	TGTGCCAGCAGCTTAACGACTAGCGGAAGGCGGAATGAGCAGTTCTTC
TRBV29-1	NA	TRBD1	TRBJ2-1	CSVDRPRDRGYRDNEQFF	TGCAGCGTCGACCGCCCCCGGGACAGGGGATATCGGGACAATGAGCAGTTCTTC